This T cell receptor (beta chain) is drawn from a study of T cell clonality in common variable immunodeficiency. By its share, this clone is medium-sized. Its target is unknown. The read ends 3 residues shy of where the CDR3 ends; the end is completed using the germline J gene. Profiled with immunoSEQ multiplex PCR; TCRdb holds only in-frame clones, not every one. There are tens of thousands of clones in the sample, none observed a single time. Aged about 9 to 64 years, CVID subjects averaged around 40 years old. The study, taken as a whole, reports: What drives increased CVID clonality needs T cell subpopulation sequencing. In common variable immunodeficiency, TCR beta chains reportedly carried fewer deletions and N-nucleotide insertions.

CDR3 length: 17 residues. CDR1 is SGDLS, CDR2 YYNGEE, per germline. V shed 0 bases, J shed 4 bases, and the junction held 6 bases outside the gene matches. This TCR was recovered from a human donor with common variable immunodeficiency. The gene calls are TRBV9 and TRBJ2-1; 11 bases agree with TRBD2. Sample: peripheral blood mononuclear cells. This chain's CDR3 is CASSVGLAGGGYNEQFF. The sequenced part of the CDR3 DNA is TGTGCCAGCAGCGTAGGGCTAGCGGGAGGAGGATACAATGAG.